The entry below describes one TCR beta chain. Produced via immunoSEQ multiplex PCR; TCRdb's table is partial and in-frame only. The sample contains about 78,000 clones, about 92% of which appear only once. This entry belongs to a study of technical replicates of blood from a handful of donors. The germline gives CDR1 SGHAT, CDR2 FQNNGV. This CDR3 comprises 14 residues. The J segment lost 5 bases and the V segment lost 5 bases, leaving 8 bases of the junction unmatched. The chain recombines TRBV11-2 with TRBJ1-2; 7 bases fit TRBD1. The TCR sequence derives from a human donor in good health. Sequencing was carried out using T cells isolated from PBMCs. CDR3 sequence reads: CASSQTGQTYGYTF. The CDR3 DNA is TGTGCCAGCAGCCAGACAGGGCAGACTTATGGCTACACCTTC.